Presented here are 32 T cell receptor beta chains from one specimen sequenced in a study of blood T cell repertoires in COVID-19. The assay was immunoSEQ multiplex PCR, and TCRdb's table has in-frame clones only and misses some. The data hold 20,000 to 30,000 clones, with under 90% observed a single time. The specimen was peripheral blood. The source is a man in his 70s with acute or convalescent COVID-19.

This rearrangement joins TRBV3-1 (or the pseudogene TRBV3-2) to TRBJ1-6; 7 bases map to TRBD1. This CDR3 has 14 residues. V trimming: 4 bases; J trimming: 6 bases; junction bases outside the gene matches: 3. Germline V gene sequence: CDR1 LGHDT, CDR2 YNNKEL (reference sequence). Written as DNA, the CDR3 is TGTGCCAGCAGCCGGGGACAGCTTAATTCACCCCTCCACTTT. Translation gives CASSRGQLNSPLHF.

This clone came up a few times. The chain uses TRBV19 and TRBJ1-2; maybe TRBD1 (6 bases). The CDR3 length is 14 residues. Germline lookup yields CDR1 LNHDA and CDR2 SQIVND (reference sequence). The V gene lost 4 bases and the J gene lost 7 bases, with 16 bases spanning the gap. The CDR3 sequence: CASSRQPGDIGYTF. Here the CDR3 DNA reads TGTGCCAGTAGTAGGCAACCCGGGGACATTGGCTACACCTTC. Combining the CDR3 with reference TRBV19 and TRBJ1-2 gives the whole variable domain DGGITQSPKYLFRKEGQNVTLSCEQNLNHDAMYWYRQDPGQGLRLIYYSQIVNDFQKGDIAEGYSVSREKKESFPLTVTSAQKNPTAFYLCASSRQPGDIGYTFGSGTRLTVV.

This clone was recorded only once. The CDR3 protein is CASSHHGRVPYGYTF. The DNA of the CDR3 is TGCGCCAGCAGCCACCATGGGAGAGTCCCCTATGGCTACACCTTC. The J gene is TRBJ1-2, the V gene TRBV4-1; D remains ambiguous. CDR1 and CDR2 from the germline V gene are MGHRA and YSYEKL. This CDR3 contains 15 residues. V was cut by 3 bases and J by 4 bases, with 15 bases left in between.

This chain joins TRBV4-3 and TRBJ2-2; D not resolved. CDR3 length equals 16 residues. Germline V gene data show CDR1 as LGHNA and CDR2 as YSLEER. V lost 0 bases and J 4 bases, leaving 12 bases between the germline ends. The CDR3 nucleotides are TGCGCCAGCAGCCAAGAAGCGTCGAAAACCACCGGGGAGCTGTTTTTT. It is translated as CASSQEASKTTGELFF.

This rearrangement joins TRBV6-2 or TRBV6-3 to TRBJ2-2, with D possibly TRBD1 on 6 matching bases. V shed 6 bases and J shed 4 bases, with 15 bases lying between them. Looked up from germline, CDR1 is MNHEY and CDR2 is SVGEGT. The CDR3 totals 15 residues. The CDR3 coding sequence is TGTGCCAGCAGCCCACCCAGGGGTGGCACCGGGGAGCTGTTTTTT. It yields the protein CASSPPRGGTGELFF.

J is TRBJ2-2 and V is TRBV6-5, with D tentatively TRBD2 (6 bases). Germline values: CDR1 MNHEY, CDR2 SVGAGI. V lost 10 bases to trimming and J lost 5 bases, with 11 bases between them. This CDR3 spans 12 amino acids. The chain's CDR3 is CATWRETGELFF. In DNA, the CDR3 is TGTGCCACCTGGAGGGAAACCGGGGAGCTGTTTTTT.

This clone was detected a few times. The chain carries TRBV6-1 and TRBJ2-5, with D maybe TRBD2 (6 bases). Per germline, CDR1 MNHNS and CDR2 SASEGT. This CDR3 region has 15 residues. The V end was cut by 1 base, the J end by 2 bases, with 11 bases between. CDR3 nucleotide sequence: TGTGCCAGCAGTGAAGTGGGGACTGCACAAGAGACCCAGTACTTC. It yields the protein CASSEVGTAQETQYF.

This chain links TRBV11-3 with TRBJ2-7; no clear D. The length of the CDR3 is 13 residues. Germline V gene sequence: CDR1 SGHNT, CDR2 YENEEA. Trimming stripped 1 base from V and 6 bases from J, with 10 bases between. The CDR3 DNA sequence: TGTGCCAGCAGCTTAGTCCCCCCAATCGAGCAGTACTTC. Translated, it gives CASSLVPPIEQYF.

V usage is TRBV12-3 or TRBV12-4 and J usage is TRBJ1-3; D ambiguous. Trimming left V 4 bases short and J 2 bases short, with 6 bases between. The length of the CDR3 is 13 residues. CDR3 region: CASSSGTGNTIYF. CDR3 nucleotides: TGTGCCAGCAGTTCCGGGACTGGAAACACCATATATTTT.

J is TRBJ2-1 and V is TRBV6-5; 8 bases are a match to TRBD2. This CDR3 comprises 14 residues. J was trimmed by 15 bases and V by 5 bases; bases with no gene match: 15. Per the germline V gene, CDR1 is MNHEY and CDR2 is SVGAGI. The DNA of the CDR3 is TGTGCCAGCAGTCCGGTCGGGGGGGCTCTCTATCCGTTCTTC. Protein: CASSPVGGALYPFF.

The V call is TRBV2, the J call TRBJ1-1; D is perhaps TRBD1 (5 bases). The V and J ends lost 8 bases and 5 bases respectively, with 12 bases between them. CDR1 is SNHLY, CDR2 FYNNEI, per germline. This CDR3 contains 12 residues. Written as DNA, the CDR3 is TGTGCCAGCCTGCAGGGAAGGACTGAAGCTTTCTTT. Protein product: CASLQGRTEAFF.

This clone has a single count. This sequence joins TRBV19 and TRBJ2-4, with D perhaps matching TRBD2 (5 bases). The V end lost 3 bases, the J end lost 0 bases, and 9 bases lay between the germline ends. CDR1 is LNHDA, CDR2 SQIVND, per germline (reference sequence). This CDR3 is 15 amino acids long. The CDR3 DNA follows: TGTGCCAGTAGTATGGGAGCGATAGCCAAAAACATTCAGTACTTC. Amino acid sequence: CASSMGAIAKNIQYF. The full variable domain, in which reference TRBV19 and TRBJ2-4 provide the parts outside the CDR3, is DGGITQSPKYLFRKEGQNVTLSCEQNLNHDAMYWYRQDPGQGLRLIYYSQIVNDFQKGDIAEGYSVSREKKESFPLTVTSAQKNPTAFYLCASSMGAIAKNIQYFGAGTRLSVL.

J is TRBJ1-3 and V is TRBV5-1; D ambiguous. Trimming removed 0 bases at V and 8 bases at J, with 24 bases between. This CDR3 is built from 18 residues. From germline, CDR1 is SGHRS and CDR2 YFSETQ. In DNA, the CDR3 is TGCGCCAGCAGCTTGGGCCTCTCCCTGGTACCCGCTCTAGACACCATATATTTT. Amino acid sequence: CASSLGLSLVPALDTIYF. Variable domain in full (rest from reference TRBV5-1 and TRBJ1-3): KAGVTQTPRYLIKTRGQQVTLSCSPISGHRSVSWYQQTPGQGLQFLFEYFSETQRNKGNFPGRFSGRQFSNSRSEMNVSTLELGDSALYLCASSLGLSLVPALDTIYFGEGSWLTVV.

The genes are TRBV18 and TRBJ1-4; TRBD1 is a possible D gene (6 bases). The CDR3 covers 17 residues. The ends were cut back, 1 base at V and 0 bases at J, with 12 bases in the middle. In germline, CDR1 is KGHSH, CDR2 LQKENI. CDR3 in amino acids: CASSPRRTETTNEKLFF. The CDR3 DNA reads TGTGCCAGCTCACCACGGCGGACAGAAACAACTAATGAAAAACTGTTTTTT.

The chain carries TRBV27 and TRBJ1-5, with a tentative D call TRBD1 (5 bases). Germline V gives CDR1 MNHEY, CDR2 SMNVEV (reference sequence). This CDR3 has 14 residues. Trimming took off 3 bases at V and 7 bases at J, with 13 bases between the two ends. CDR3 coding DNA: TGTGCCAGCAGTTTGATAGCAGGGAAGCAGCCCCAGCATTTT. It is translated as CASSLIAGKQPQHF.

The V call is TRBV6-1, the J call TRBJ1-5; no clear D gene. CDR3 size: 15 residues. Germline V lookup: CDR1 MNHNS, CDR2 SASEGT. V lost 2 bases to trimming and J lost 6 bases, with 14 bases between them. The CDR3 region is CASSENFGSSQPQHF. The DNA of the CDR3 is TGTGCCAGCAGTGAAAATTTCGGGTCTTCTCAGCCCCAGCATTTT.

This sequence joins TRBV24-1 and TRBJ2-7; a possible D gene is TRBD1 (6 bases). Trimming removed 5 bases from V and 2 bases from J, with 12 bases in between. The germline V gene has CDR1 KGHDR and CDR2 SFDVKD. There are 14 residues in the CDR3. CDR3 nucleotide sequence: TGTGCCACCAGTGTACCGGGACAAACCTACGAGCAGTACTTC. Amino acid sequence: CATSVPGQTYEQYF.

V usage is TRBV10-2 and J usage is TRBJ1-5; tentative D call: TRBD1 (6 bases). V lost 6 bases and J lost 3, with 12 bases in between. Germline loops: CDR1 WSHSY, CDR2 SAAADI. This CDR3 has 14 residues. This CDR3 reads CASSIQGHNQPQHF. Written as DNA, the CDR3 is TGCGCCAGCAGCATACAGGGTCACAATCAGCCCCAGCATTTT.

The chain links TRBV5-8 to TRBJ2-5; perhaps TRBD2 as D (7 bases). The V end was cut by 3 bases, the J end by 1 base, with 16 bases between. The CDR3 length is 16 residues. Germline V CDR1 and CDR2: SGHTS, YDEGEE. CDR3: CASSYWAGALQETQYF. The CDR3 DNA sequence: TGTGCCAGCAGCTATTGGGCGGGGGCACTCCAAGAGACCCAGTACTTC.

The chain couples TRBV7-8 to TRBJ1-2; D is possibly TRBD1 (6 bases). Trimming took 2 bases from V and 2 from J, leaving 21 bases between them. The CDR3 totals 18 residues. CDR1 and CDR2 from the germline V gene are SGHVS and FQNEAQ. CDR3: CASSLYFPDSRMNYGYTF. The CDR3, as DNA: TGTGCCAGCAGCTTATACTTCCCGGACAGCAGGATGAACTATGGCTACACCTTC.

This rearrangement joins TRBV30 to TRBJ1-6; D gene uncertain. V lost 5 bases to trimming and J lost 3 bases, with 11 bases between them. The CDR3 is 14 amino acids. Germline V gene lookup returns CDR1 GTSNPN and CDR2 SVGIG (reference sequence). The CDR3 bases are TGTGCCTGGTCAACTGCTGGCTATAATTCACCCCTCCACTTT. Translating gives CAWSTAGYNSPLHF. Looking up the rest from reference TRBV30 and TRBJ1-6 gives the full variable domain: SQTIHQWPATLVQPVGSPLSLECTVEGTSNPNLYWYRQAAGRGLQLLFYSVGIGQISSEVPQNLSASRPQDRQFILSSKKLLLSDSGFYLCAWSTAGYNSPLHFGNGTRLTVT.

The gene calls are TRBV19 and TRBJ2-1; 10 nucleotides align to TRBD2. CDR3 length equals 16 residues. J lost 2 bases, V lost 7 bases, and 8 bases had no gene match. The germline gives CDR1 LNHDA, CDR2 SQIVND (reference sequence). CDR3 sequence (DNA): TGTGCCAGTACTGATATGGGACTAGCGACCTACAATGAGCAGTTCTTC. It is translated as CASTDMGLATYNEQFF.

CDR3 sequence reads: CASRQGLVTGELFF. The DNA for the CDR3 is TGTGCCAGCCGACAGGGATTGGTCACCGGGGAGCTGTTTTTT. The chain combines TRBV19 with TRBJ2-2; 7 nucleotides agree with TRBD1. The V gene end was trimmed by 9 bases and the J gene end by 4 bases; junction bases not matched to a gene: 8. This CDR3 has 14 residues. CDR1 is LNHDA and CDR2 is SQIVND in the germline V gene (reference sequence).

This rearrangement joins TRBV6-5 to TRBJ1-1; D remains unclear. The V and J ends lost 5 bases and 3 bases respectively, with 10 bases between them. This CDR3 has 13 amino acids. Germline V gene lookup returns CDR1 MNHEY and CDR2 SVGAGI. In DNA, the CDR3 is TGTGCCAGCAGTCTCGACACGGACACTGAAGCTTTCTTT. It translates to CASSLDTDTEAFF.

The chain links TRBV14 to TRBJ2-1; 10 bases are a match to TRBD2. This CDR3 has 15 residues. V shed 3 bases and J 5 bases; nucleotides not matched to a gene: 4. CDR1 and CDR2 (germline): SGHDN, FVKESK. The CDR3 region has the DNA TGTGCCAGCAGCCAGAAGAGCGGGAGGGACAATGAGCAGTTCTTC. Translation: CASSQKSGRDNEQFF.

The CDR3 region has the DNA TGTGCCAGTAGTGACAGGGGGGTCTACGAGCAGTACTTC. It specifies CASSDRGVYEQYF. The V gene is TRBV19, the J gene TRBJ2-7, with 9 bases lining up with TRBD1. J gave up 3 bases and V 5 bases, and 2 bases lay outside the gene matches. Germline CDR1 and CDR2: LNHDA and SQIVND (reference sequence). The CDR3 loop spans 13 amino acids.

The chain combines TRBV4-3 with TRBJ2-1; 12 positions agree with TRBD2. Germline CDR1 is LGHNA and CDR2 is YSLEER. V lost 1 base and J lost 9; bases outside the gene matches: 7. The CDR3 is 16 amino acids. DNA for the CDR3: TGCGCCAGCAGCCAAGGGACTAGCGGGATCGGAGGTGAGCAGTTCTTC. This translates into CASSQGTSGIGGEQFF.

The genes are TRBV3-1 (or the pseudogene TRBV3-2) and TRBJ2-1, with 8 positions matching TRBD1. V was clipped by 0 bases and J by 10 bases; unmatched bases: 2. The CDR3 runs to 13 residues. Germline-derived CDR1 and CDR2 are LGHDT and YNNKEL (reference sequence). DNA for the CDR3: TGTGCCAGCAGCCAAGATCGACAGGGGGAGCAGTTCTTC. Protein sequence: CASSQDRQGEQFF.

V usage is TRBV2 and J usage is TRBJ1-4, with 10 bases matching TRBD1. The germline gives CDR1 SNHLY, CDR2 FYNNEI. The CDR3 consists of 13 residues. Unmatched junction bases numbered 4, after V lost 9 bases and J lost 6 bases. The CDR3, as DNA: TGTGCCAGTGGGACAGGGGTTTATGAAAAACTGTTTTTT. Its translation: CASGTGVYEKLFF. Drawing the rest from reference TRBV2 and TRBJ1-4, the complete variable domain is EPEVTQTPSHQVTQMGQEVILRCVPISNHLYFYWYRQILGQKVEFLVSFYNNEISEKSEIFDDQFSVERPDGSNFTLKIRSTKLEDSAMYFCASGTGVYEKLFFGSGTQLSVL.

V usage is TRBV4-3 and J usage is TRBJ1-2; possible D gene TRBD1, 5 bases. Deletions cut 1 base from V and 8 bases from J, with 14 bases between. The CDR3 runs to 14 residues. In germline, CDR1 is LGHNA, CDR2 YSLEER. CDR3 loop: CASSQGAGSYGYTF. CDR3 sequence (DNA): TGCGCCAGCAGCCAAGGGGCAGGGTCTTACGGCTACACCTTC.

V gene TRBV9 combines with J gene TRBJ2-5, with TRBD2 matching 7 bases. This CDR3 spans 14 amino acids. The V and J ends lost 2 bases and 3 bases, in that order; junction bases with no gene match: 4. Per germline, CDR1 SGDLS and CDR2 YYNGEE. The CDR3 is CASSVGLAEETQYF. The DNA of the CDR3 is TGTGCCAGCAGCGTGGGGCTAGCGGAAGAGACCCAGTACTTC.

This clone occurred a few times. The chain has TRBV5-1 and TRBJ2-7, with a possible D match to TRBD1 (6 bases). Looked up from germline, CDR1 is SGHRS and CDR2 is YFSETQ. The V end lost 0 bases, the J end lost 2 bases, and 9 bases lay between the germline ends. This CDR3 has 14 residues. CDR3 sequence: CASSLGGGTYEQYF. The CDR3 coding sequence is TGCGCCAGCAGCTTGGGAGGGGGAACCTACGAGCAGTACTTC. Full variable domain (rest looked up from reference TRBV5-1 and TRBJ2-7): KAGVTQTPRYLIKTRGQQVTLSCSPISGHRSVSWYQQTPGQGLQFLFEYFSETQRNKGNFPGRFSGRQFSNSRSEMNVSTLELGDSALYLCASSLGGGTYEQYFGPGTRLTVT.